One sample yielded the 8 T cell receptor beta chains listed below, sequenced in a study of shared clonotypes between healthy human individuals. CD45RO-negative, CCR7-positively selected cells formed the naive CD8 fraction, excluding terminally differentiated effector memory CD45RA+ cells. Here immunoSEQ multiplex PCR was the method, and the copy in TCRdb shows in-frame clones only, minus some. The sample yields 1.5 million to 2.5 million clones, roughly 94% seen once. Sequenced input: naive CD8+ T cells sorted from blood. The receptor set was obtained from a man aged 18 to 30 in good health.

J is TRBJ2-3 and V is TRBV9, with 11 bases identical to TRBD2. The V gene end was trimmed by 4 bases and the J gene end by 4 bases; junction bases not matched to a gene: 5. The length of the CDR3 is 15 residues. From germline, CDR1 is SGDLS and CDR2 YYNGEE. The CDR3 loop is CASSPSGGFPDTQYF. The CDR3 nucleotides are TGTGCCAGCAGCCCTAGCGGGGGGTTCCCAGATACGCAGTATTTT.

The rearrangement links TRBV5-4 to TRBJ2-1, with 7 bases fitting TRBD1. Germline lookup yields CDR1 SGHNT and CDR2 YYREEE (reference sequence). This CDR3 spans 15 amino acids. J gave up 5 bases and V 2 bases, and 7 bases lay outside the gene matches. The chain's CDR3 is CASSFDRVAHNEQFF. CDR3 DNA: TGTGCCAGCAGCTTCGACAGGGTCGCCCACAATGAGCAGTTCTTC.

In regard to this clone: At the DNA level, this CDR3 is encoded by other sequences in the same sample as well. The chain couples TRBV27 to TRBJ2-5, with TRBD1 matching over 7 bases. There are 14 residues in the CDR3. Germline V gene data show CDR1 as MNHEY and CDR2 as SMNVEV (reference sequence). The junction had 3 bases not matched to a gene; V was cut back by 3 bases and J by 2 bases. This CDR3 reads CASSFWDSQETQYF. The CDR3 nucleotides read TGTGCCAGCAGTTTTTGGGACAGTCAAGAGACCCAGTACTTC.

V gene TRBV5-4 combines with J gene TRBJ2-5; 10 bases line up with TRBD2. Germline assignment: CDR1 SGHNT and CDR2 YYREEE (reference sequence). This CDR3 is built from 13 residues. Unmatched junction bases numbered 2, after V lost 0 bases and J lost 9 bases. The CDR3 here is CASSLGAGGPQYF. The CDR3 nucleotides read TGTGCCAGCAGCTTGGGAGCGGGAGGGCCCCAGTACTTC.

The chain has TRBV6-5 and TRBJ2-7; D is possibly TRBD1 (6 bases). The CDR3 runs 14 residues. From germline, CDR1 is MNHEY and CDR2 SVGAGI. V shed 5 bases and J shed 3 bases, with 14 bases lying between them. The CDR3 sequence is CASSPGTLGYEQYF. CDR3 nucleotides: TGTGCCAGCAGTCCCGGGACACTAGGCTACGAGCAGTACTTC.

This clone was picked up one time. Other DNA sequences in the same sample also yield this CDR3. CDR3 protein: CASSPENTEAFF. CDR3 in DNA: TGTGCCAGCAGCCCAGAGAACACTGAAGCTTTCTTT. The chain recombines TRBV7-9 with TRBJ1-1, with D unresolved. The germline V gene has CDR1 SEHNR and CDR2 FQNEAQ (reference sequence). Trimming stripped 5 bases from V and 1 base from J, with 5 bases between. The CDR3 runs to 12 residues.

The genes are TRBV6-6 and TRBJ1-6; the match to TRBD1 covers 10 bases. The CDR3 sequence is 15 residues long. The J segment lost 7 bases and the V segment lost 5 bases, leaving 5 bases of the junction unmatched. The germline gives CDR1 MNHNY, CDR2 SVGAGI (reference sequence). The CDR3 loop reads CASSDWTGGNSPLHF. CDR3 coding DNA: TGTGCCAGCAGTGACTGGACAGGGGGGAATTCACCCCTCCACTTT.

The V call is TRBV19, the J call TRBJ2-4; tentative D call: TRBD1 (6 bases). Germline CDR1 is LNHDA and CDR2 is SQIVND (reference sequence). This CDR3 is built from 13 residues. Trimming took 4 bases from V and 5 from J, leaving 9 bases between them. The CDR3 sequence: CASSTGQQNIQYF. The CDR3 DNA follows: TGTGCCAGTAGTACTGGACAGCAAAACATTCAGTACTTC.